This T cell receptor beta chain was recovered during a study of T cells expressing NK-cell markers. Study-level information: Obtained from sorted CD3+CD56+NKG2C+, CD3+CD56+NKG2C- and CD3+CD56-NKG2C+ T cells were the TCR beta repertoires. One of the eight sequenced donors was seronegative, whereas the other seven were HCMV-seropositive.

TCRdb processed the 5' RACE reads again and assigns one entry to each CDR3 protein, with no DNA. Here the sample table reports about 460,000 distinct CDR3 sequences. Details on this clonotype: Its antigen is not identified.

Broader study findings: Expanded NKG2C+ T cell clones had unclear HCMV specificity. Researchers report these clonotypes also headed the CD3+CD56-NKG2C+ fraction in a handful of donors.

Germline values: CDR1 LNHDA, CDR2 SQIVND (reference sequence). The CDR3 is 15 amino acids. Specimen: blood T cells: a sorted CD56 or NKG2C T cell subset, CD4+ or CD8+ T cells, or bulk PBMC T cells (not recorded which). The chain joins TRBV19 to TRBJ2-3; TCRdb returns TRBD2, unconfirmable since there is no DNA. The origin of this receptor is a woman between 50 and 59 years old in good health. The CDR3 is CASRPGLPDTDTQYF.